This T cell receptor (beta chain) is drawn from a study of CD8+ T cells in alopecia areata. Reverse transcription of extracted RNA yielded cDNA, which provided the sequencing template. Data came from immunoSEQ multiplex PCR; TCRdb stores just in-frame clones and leaves some out. Here the sample spans hundreds of thousands of clones, roughly 66% being singletons. The sample holds a few counts of this clone. Treatment described: oral pan-JAK inhibitor, 5-10 mg twice daily. In alopecia areata patients, both lesional scalp punch biopsies and peripheral blood were collected. The CDR3 is 13 amino acids. Germline lookup yields CDR1 LGHNT and CDR2 FRNRAP. The ends lost 5 bases at V and 6 bases at J; junction bases unmatched: 3.

This specimen consisted of CD4+ T cells sorted from blood, obtained between weeks 44 and 45, from a patient treated with tofacitinib. The V and J genes are TRBV12-5 and TRBJ1-2; 10 bases agree with TRBD1. The TCR originated in a human donor with alopecia areata. The CDR3 sequence: CASGIGTGDGYTF. The CDR3 DNA sequence: TGTGCTAGTGGTATAGGGACAGGGGATGGCTACACCTTC.